The 10 T cell receptor beta chains presented below share a single source sample, sequenced in a study of T cells after yellow fever vaccination. TCRdb recomputed calls from the 5' RACE reads with MiXCR, one row per CDR3 protein. The data contain 450,000 to 650,000 distinct CDR3 sequences, about a fifth of them seen just once; the ten biggest clones take up 15% to 20%. Source: PBMCs, taken more than 20 days after the first yellow fever vaccination. The receptors stem from a man aged 18 to 29 who received the YFV17D yellow fever vaccine.

This clonotype was found a few times. The chain has TRBV5-1 and TRBJ2-7; no definite D call. The germline V and J ends were trimmed by 4 bases and 2 bases, with 16 bases remaining between them. This CDR3 is built from 15 residues. Per the germline V gene, CDR1 is SGHRS and CDR2 is YFSETQ. Here the CDR3 reads CASSPNPDKTYEQYV. CDR3 DNA: TGCGCCAGCAGCCCAAACCCCGACAAAACCTACGAGCAGTACGTC.

The chain is built from TRBV12-3 or TRBV12-4 and TRBJ1-4, with a tentative D call TRBD1 (5 bases). The V end was cut by 5 bases, the J end by 3 bases, with 10 bases between. This CDR3 has 14 amino acids. In DNA, the CDR3 is TGTGCCAGCAGTCCGTGGGGCCCTAATGAAAAACTGTTTTTT. This sequence encodes CASSPWGPNEKLFF.

This clonotype was picked up many times. The genes are TRBV6-4 and TRBJ2-3; 10 bases align to TRBD2. This CDR3 comprises 15 residues. The V gene end was trimmed by 4 bases and the J gene end by 1 base; junction bases not matched to a gene: 2. Germline V CDR1 and CDR2: MRHNA, SNTAGT. CDR3 nucleotide sequence: TGTGCCAGCAGTGCGCTAGCGGGGGGCACAGATACGCAGTATTTT. Its protein is CASSALAGGTDTQYF.

There are a few counts of this clonotype. This sequence joins TRBV7-2 and TRBJ2-4; tentatively, D is TRBD1 (6 bases). The CDR3 extends over 14 amino acids. Germline V gene sequence: CDR1 SGHTA, CDR2 FQGNSA. The V end was cut by 3 bases, the J end by 7 bases, with 13 bases between. CDR3 bases: TGTGCCAGCAGCTTCCGGACAAGGGGGAACATTCAGTACTTC. Translated: CASSFRTRGNIQYF.

V is TRBV19 and J is TRBJ1-1; 7 nucleotides agree with TRBD1. The length of the CDR3 is 13 residues. With 7 bases clipped from V and 1 base from J, the junction kept 3 bases outside the gene matches. Germline V gives CDR1 LNHDA, CDR2 SQIVND (reference sequence). The CDR3 bases are TGTGCCAGTACGGACAGGAGGAACACTGAAGCTTTCTTT. Translating gives CASTDRRNTEAFF.

This clonotype occurred many times. The chain recombines TRBV29-1 with TRBJ2-3, with D unclear. Germline CDR1 reads SQVTM; CDR2 reads ANQGSEA. This CDR3 has 14 amino acids. V lost 6 bases to trimming and J lost 2 bases, with 15 bases between them. For the CDR3, the DNA is TGCAGCGTATCCAGGCAGGCAAACACAGATACGCAGTATTTT. Amino acids: CSVSRQANTDTQYF.

This chain connects TRBV28 to TRBJ1-6; D ambiguous. Germline CDR1 and CDR2: MDHEN and SYDVKM. The CDR3 extends over 12 amino acids. V lost 5 bases and J 7 bases, leaving 6 bases between the germline ends. The CDR3 spells CASSPQNSPLHF. CDR3 DNA sequence: TGTGCCAGCAGTCCGCAGAATTCACCCCTCCACTTT.

The gene calls are TRBV7-6 and TRBJ1-1; D is ambiguous. V was trimmed by 3 bases and J by 2 bases, leaving 7 bases between them. CDR1 SGHVS and CDR2 FNYEAQ come from the germline V gene. CDR3 length: 13 residues. The CDR3 here is CASSFEVNTEAFF. DNA for the CDR3: TGTGCCAGCAGCTTTGAGGTTAACACTGAAGCTTTCTTT.

This clonotype has more than one count but fewer than ten. This chain connects TRBV20-1 to TRBJ2-7, with 11 bases that match TRBD2. V shed 6 bases, J shed 0 bases, and the junction held 7 bases outside the gene matches. The V gene's germline CDR1 is DFQATT and CDR2 SNEGSKA (reference sequence). This CDR3 is built from 15 residues. Written as DNA, the CDR3 is TGCAGTGCACACACTAGCGGGGGTAACTCCTACGAGCAGTACTTC. This encodes CSAHTSGGNSYEQYF.

This clonotype was counted many times. The chain couples TRBV14 to TRBJ2-3; no clear D gene. V gave up 1 base and J gave up 4 bases, with 9 bases separating them. The CDR3 loop spans 14 amino acids. Per germline, CDR1 SGHDN and CDR2 FVKESK. For the CDR3, the DNA is TGTGCCAGCAGCCAAGTCAACGATCCAGATACGCAGTATTTT. It is translated as CASSQVNDPDTQYF.